The sequence of this T cell receptor (beta chain) was determined in a study of blood T cell repertoires in COVID-19. On the study more broadly: The United States, Italy and Spain supplied acute and convalescent COVID-19 samples.

TCRdb's copy holds only in-frame clones and misses some; the assay was immunoSEQ multiplex PCR. This sample has some 45,000 clones; approximately 80% occur once, and the top ten carry under 20%. Germline assignment: CDR1 SGHRS and CDR2 YFSETQ. The CDR3 loop spans 15 amino acids. V trimming: 3 bases; J trimming: 2 bases; junction bases outside the gene matches: 4. Sequences were obtained from peripheral blood. The TCR sequence derives from a man in his sixties or seventies with acute or convalescent COVID-19. This sequence joins TRBV5-1 and TRBJ2-7; 11 bases fit TRBD1. The CDR3 DNA sequence: TGCGCCAGCAGCTGGGGACAGGGGGTGGCCTACGAGCAGTACTTC. Its protein is CASSWGQGVAYEQYF.